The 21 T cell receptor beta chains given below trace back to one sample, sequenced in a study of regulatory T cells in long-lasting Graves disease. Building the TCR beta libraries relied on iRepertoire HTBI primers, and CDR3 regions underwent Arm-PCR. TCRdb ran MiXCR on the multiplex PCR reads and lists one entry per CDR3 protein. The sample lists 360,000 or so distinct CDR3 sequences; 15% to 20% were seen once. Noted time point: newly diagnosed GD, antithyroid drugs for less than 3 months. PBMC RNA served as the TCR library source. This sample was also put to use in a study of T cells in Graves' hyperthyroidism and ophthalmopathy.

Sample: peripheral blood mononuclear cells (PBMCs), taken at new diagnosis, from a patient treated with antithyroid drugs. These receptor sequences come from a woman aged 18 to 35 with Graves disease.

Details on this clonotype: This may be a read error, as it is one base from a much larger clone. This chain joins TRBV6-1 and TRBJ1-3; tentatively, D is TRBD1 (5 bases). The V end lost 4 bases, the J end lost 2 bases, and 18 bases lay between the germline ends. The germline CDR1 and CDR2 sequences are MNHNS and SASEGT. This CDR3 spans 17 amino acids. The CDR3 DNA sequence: TGTGCCAGCAGTGGAGAATCGGGGGGAGGTCCTGGAAACACCATATATTTT. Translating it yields CASSGESGGGPGNTIYF.

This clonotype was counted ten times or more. CDR3 coding DNA: TGCAGTGCTTACAGGGGGCTGGAAGATGAGCAGTTCTTC. This codes for CSAYRGLEDEQFF. The chain carries TRBV20-1 and TRBJ2-1; 9 nucleotides align to TRBD1. J gave up 8 bases and V 5 bases, and 7 bases lay outside the gene matches. CDR1 is DFQATT, CDR2 SNEGSKA, per germline (reference sequence). The CDR3 totals 13 residues.

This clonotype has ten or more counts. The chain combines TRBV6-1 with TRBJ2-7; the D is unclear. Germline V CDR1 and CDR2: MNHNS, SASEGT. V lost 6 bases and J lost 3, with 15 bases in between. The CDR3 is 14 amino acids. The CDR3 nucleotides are TGTGCCAGCAGCATTTTGTCTTGGGGCTACGAGCAGTACTTC. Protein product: CASSILSWGYEQYF.

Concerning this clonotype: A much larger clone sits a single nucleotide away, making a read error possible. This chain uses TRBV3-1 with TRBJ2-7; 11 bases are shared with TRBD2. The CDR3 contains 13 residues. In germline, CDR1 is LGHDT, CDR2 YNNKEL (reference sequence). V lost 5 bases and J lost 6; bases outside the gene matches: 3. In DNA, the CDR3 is TGTGCCAGCAGCTTCGGACTAGCGGGCGAGCAGTACTTC. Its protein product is CASSFGLAGEQYF.

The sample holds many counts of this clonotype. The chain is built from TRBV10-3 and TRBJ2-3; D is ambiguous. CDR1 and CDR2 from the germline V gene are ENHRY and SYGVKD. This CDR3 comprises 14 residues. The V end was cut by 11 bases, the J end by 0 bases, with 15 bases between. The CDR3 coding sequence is TGTGCCTGTGGAGAGAAAGTTAGCACAGATACGCAGTATTTT. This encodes CACGEKVSTDTQYF.

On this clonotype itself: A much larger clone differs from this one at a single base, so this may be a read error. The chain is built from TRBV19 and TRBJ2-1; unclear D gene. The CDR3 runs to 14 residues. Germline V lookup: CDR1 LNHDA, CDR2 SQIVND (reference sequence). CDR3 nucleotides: TGTGCCAGTAGTACCCCCCCACTTTACAATGAGCAGTCCTTC. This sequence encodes CASSTPPLYNEQSF. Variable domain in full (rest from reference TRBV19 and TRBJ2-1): DGGITQSPKYLFRKEGQNVTLSCEQNLNHDAMYWYRQDPGQGLRLIYYSQIVNDFQKGDIAEGYSVSREKKESFPLTVTSAQKNPTAFYLCASSTPPLYNEQSFGPGTRLTVL.

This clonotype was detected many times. Here the CDR3 reads CASSIGQGTSYEQYF. The CDR3 DNA is TGTGCCAGCAGCATAGGACAGGGCACCTCCTACGAGCAGTACTTC. This chain joins TRBV12-3 or TRBV12-4 and TRBJ2-7; 8 nucleotides align to TRBD1. J lost 0 bases, V lost 6 bases, and 7 bases had no gene match. The CDR3 totals 15 residues.

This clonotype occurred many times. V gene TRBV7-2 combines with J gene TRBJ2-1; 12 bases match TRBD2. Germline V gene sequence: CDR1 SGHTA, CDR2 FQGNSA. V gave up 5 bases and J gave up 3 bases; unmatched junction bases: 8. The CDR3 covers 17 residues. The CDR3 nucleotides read TGTGCCAGCAGCCGCGACGAACTAGCGGGGGGCTACAATGAGCAGTTCTTC. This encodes CASSRDELAGGYNEQFF.

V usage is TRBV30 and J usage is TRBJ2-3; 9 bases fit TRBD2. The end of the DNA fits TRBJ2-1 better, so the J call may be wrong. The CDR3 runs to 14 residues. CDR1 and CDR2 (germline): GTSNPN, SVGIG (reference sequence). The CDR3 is CAWRESGRFGEQFF. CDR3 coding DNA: TGTGCCTGGAGAGAGAGCGGGAGGTTCGGTGAGCAGTTCTTC.

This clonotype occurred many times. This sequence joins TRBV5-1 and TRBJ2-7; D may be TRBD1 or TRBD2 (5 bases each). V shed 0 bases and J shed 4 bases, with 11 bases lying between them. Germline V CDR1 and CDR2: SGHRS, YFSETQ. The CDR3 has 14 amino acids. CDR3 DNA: TGCGCCAGCAGCTTGGCGGGACCCAGATACGAGCAGTACTTC. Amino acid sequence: CASSLAGPRYEQYF.

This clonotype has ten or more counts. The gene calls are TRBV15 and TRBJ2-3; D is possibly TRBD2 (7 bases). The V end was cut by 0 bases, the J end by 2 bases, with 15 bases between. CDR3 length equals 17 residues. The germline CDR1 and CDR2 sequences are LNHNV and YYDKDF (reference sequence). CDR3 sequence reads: CATSREDRGDNTDTQYF. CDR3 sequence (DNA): TGTGCCACCAGCAGAGAGGACCGGGGGGACAACACAGATACGCAGTATTTT.

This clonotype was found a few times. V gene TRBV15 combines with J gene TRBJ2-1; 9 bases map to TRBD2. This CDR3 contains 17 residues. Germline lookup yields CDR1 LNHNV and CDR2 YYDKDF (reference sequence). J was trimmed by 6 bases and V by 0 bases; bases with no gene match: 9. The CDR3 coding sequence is TGTGCCACCAGCAGAGATTCTCTAGCGGGAAACCGCAATGAGCAGTTCTTC. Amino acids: CATSRDSLAGNRNEQFF.

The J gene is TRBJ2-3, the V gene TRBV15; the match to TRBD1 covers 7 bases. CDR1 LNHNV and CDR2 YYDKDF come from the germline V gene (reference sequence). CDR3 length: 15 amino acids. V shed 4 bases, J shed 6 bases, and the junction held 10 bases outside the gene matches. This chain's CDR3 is CATSMPRQGADTQYF. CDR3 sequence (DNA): TGTGCCACCAGCATGCCCCGACAGGGAGCGGATACGCAGTATTTT.

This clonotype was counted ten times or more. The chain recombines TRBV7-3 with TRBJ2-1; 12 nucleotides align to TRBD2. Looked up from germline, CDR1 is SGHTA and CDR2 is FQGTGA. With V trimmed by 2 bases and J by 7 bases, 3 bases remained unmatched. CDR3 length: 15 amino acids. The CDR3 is CASSLLAGGWNEQFF. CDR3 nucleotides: TGTGCCAGCAGCTTACTAGCGGGGGGGTGGAATGAGCAGTTCTTC.

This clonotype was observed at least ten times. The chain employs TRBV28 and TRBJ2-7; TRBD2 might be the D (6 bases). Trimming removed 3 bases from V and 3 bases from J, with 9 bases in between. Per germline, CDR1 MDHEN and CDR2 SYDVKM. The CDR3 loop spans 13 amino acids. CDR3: CASSFVGGYEQYF. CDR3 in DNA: TGTGCCAGCAGTTTCGTGGGGGGCTACGAGCAGTACTTC.

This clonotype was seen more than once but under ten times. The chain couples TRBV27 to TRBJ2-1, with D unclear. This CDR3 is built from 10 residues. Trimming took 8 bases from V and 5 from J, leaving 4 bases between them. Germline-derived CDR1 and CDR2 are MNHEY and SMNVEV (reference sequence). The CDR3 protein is CASGNNEQFF. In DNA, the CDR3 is TGTGCCAGCGGTAACAATGAGCAGTTCTTC.

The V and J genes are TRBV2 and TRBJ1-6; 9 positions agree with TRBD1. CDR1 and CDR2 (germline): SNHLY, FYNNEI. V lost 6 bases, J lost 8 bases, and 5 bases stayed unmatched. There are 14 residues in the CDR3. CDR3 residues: CASRGDRVYSPLHF. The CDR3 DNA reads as TGTGCCAGCAGGGGGGACAGGGTATATTCACCCCTCCACTTT.

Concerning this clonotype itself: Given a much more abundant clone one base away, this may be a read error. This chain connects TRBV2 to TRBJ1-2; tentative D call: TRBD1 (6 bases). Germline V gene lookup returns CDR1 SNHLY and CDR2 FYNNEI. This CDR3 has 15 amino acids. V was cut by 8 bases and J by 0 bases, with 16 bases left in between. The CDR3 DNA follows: TGTGCCAGCCGTGCCCGGGACATAGCTAACTATGGCTACACCTTC. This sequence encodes CASRARDIANYGYTF.

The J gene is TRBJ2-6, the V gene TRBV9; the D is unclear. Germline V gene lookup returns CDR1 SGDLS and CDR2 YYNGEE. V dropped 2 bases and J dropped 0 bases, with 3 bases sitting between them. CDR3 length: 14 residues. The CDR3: CASSVDSGANVLTF. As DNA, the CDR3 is TGTGCCAGCAGCGTTGACTCTGGGGCCAACGTCCTGACTTTC.

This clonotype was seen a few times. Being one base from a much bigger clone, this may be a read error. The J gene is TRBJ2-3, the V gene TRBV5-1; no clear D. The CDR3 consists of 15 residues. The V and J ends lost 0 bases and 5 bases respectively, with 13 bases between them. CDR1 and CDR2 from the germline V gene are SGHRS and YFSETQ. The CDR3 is CASSLGLQQGDTQYF. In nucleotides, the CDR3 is TGCGCCAGCAGCTTGGGCCTACAGCAAGGAGATACGCAGTATTTT.

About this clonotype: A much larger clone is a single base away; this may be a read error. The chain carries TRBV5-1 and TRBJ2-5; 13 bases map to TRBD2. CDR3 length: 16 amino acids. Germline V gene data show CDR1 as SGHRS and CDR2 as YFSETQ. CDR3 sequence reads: CASSLGTSGAGETQCF. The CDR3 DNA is TGCGCCAGCAGCCTGGGGACTAGCGGGGCCGGGGAGACCCAGTGCTTC.